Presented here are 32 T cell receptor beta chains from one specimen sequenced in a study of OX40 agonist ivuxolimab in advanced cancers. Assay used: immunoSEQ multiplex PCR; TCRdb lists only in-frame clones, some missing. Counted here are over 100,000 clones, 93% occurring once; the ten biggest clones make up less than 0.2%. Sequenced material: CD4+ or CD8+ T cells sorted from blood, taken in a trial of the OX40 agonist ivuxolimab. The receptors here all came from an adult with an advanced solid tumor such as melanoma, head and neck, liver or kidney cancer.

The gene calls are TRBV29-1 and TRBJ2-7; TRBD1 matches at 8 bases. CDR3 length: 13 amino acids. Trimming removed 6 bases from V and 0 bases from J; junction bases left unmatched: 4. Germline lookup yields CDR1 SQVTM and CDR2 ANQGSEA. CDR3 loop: CSVGQGRSYEQYF. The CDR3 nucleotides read TGCAGCGTCGGACAGGGCCGCTCCTACGAGCAGTACTTC.

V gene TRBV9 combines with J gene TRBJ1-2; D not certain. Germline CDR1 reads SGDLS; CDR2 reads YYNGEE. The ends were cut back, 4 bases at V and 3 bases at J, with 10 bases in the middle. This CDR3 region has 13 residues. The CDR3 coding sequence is TGTGCCAGCAGCCCCGCCGCGGACTATGGCTACACCTTC. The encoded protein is CASSPAADYGYTF.

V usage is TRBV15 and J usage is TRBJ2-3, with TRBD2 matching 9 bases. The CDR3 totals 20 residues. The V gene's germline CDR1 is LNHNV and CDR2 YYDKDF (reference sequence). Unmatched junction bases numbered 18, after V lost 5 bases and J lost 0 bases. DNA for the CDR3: TGTGCCACCAGCCCCCGAGAGGAGGCTAGCGGGGCCGTTAGCACAGATACGCAGTATTTT. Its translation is CATSPREEASGAVSTDTQYF.

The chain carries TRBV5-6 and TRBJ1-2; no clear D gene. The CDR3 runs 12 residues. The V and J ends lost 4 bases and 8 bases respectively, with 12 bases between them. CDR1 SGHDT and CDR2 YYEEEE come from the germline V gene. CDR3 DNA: TGTGCCAGCAGCATGGAAAGGGAAGGCTACACCTTC. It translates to CASSMEREGYTF.

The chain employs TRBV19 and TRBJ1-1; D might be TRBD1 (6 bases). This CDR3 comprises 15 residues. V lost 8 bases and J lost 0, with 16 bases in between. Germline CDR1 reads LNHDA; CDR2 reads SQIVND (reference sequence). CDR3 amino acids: CASRAQGRVNTEAFF. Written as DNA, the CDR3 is TGTGCCAGTCGGGCACAGGGCCGGGTGAACACTGAAGCTTTCTTT.

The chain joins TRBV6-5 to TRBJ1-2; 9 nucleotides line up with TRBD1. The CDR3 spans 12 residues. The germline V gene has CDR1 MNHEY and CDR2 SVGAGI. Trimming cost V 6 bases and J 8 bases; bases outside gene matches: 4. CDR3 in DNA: TGTGCCAGCAGGGACAGGGGTTGGGGCTACACCTTC. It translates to CASRDRGWGYTF.

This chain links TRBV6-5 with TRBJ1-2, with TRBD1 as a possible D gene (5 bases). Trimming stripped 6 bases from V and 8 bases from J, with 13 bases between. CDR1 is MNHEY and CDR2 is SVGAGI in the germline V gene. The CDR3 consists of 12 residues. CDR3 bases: TGTGCCAGCAGGAGCCCGGGGGTGGGCTACACCTTC. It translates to CASRSPGVGYTF.

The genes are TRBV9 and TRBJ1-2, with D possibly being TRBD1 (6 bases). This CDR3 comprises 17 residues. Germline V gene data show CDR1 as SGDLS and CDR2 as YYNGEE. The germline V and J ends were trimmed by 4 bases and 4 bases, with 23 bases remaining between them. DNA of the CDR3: TGTGCCAGCAGCCCCCGTGGCAGGGGAACTGGGTTCTATGGCTACACCTTC. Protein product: CASSPRGRGTGFYGYTF. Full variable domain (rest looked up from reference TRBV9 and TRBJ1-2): DSGVTQTPKHLITATGQRVTLRCSPRSGDLSVYWYQQSLDQGLQFLIQYYNGEERAKGNILERFSAQQFPDLHSELNLSSLELGDSALYFCASSPRGRGTGFYGYTFGSGTRLTVV.

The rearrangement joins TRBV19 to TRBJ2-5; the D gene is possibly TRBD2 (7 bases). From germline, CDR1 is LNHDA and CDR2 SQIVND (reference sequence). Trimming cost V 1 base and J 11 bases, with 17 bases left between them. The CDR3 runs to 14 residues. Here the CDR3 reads CASSIGGGAQEQYF. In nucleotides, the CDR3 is TGTGCCAGTAGTATAGGAGGGGGGGCTCAGGAGCAGTACTTC.

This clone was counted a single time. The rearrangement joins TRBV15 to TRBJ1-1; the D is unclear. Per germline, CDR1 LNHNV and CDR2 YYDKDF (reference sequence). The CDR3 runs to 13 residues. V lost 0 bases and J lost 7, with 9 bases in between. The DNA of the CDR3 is TGTGCCACCAGCAGAGATCCGCTCCGTGAAGCTTTCTTT. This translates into CATSRDPLREAFF.

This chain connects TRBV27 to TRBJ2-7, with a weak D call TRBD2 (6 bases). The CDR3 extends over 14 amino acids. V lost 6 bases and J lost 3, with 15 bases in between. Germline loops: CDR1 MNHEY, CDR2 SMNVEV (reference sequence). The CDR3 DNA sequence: TGTGCCAGCAGGGCCCCCGGGACTCGCTACGAGCAGTACTTC. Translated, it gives CASRAPGTRYEQYF.

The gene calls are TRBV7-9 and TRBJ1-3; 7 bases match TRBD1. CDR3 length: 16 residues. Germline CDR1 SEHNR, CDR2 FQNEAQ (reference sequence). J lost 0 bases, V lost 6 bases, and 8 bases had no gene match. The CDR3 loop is CASRENGTVSGNTIYF. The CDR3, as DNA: TGTGCCAGCAGAGAAAATGGGACAGTCTCTGGAAACACCATATATTTT.

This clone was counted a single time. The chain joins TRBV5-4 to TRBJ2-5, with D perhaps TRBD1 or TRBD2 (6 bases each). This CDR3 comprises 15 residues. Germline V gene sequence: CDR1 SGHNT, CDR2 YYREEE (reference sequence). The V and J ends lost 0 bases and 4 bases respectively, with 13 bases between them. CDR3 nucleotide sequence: TGTGCCAGCAGCTTGGTAGGGGGGCGCTTAGAGACCCAGTACTTC. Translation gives CASSLVGGRLETQYF.

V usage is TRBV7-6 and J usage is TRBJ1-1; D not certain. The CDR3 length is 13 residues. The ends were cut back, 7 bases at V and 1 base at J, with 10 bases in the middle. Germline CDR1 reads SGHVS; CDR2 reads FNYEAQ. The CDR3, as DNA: TGTGCCAGCATCGGGTGGGAGAACACTGAAGCTTTCTTT. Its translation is CASIGWENTEAFF.

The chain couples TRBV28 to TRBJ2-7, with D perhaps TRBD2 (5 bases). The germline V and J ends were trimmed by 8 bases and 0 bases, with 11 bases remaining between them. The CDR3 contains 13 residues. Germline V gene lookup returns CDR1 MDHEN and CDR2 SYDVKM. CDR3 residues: CASRRWGSYEQYF. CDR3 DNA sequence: TGTGCCAGCCGGAGGTGGGGCTCCTACGAGCAGTACTTC.

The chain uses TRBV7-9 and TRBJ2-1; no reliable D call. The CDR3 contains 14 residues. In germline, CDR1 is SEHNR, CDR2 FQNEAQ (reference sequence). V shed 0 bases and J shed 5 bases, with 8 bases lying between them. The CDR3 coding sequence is TGTGCCAGCAGCTTAGCGGTGGCAGACAATGAGCAGTTCTTC. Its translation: CASSLAVADNEQFF.

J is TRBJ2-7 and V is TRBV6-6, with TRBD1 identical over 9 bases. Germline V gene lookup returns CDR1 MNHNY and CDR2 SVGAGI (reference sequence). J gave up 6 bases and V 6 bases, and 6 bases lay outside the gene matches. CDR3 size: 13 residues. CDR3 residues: CASRGTGKGEQYF. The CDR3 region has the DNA TGTGCCAGCAGAGGGACAGGGAAGGGCGAGCAGTACTTC.

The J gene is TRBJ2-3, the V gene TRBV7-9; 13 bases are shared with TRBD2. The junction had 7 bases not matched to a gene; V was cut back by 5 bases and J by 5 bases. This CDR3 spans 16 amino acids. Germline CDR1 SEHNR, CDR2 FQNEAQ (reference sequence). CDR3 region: CASSNGLAGDLDTQYF. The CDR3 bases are TGTGCCAGCAGCAACGGACTAGCGGGAGATCTAGATACGCAGTATTTT.

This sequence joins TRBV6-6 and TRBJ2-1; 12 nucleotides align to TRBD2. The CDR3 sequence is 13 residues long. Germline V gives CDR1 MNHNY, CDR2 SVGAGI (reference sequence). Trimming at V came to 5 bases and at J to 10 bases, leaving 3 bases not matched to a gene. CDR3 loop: CASSQGLAGEQFF. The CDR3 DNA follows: TGTGCCAGCAGTCAAGGACTAGCGGGAGAGCAGTTCTTC.

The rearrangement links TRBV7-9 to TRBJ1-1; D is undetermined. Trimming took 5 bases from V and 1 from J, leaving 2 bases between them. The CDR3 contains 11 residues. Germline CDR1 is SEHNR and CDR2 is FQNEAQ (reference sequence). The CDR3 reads CASSRNTEAFF. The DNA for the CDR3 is TGTGCCAGCAGCCGGAACACTGAAGCTTTCTTT.

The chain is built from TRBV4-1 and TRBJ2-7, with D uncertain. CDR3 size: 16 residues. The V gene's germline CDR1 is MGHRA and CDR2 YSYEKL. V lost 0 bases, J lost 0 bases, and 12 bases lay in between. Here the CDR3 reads CASSQDTASASYEQYF. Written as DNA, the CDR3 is TGCGCCAGCAGCCAAGATACGGCGTCGGCCTCCTACGAGCAGTACTTC.

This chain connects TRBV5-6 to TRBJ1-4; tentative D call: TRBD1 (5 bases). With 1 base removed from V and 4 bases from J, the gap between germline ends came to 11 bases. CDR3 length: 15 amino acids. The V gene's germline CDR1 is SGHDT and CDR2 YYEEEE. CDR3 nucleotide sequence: TGTGCCAGCAGCTTGTGGGGGGTACTTAATGAAAAACTGTTTTTT. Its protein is CASSLWGVLNEKLFF.

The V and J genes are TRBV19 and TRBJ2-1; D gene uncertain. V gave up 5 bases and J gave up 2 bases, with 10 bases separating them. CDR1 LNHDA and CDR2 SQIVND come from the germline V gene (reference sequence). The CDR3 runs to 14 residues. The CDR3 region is CASSLRLPYNEQFF. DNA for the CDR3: TGTGCCAGTAGTCTCCGGTTACCCTACAATGAGCAGTTCTTC.

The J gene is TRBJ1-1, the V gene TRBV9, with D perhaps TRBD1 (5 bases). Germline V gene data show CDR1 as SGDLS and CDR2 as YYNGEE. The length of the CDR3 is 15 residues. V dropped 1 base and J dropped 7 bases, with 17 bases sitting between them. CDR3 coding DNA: TGTGCCAGCAGCGTATCCGACGGGGCGGTTCATGAAGCTTTCTTT. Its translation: CASSVSDGAVHEAFF.

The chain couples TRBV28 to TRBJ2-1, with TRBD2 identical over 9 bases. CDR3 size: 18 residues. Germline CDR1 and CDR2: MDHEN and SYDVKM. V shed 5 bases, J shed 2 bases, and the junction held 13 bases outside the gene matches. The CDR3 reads CASSPWGSGSPAYNEQFF. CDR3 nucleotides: TGTGCCAGCAGTCCTTGGGGTAGCGGGAGCCCAGCCTACAATGAGCAGTTCTTC.

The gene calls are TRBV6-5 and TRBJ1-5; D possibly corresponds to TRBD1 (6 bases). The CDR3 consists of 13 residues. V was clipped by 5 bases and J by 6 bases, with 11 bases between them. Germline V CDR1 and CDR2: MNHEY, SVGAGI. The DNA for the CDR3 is TGTGCCAGCAGTCCGGACAGATTTCAGCCCCAGCATTTT. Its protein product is CASSPDRFQPQHF.

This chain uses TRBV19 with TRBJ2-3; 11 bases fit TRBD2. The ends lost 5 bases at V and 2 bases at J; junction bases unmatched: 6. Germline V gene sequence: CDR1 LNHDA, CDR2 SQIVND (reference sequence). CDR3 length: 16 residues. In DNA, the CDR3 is TGTGCCAGTAGTCCCGGACTAGCGGGCCCCACAGATACGCAGTATTTT. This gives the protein CASSPGLAGPTDTQYF.

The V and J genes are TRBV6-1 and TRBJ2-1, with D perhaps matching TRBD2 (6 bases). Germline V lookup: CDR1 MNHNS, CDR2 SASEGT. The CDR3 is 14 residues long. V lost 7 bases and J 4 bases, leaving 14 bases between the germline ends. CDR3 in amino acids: CASILRRGYNEQFF. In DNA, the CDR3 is TGTGCCAGCATCCTACGGAGGGGTTACAATGAGCAGTTCTTC.

CDR3 loop: CASSRSGTGTYFGELFF. In DNA form, the CDR3 reads TGTGCCAGTAGTCGATCCGGGACAGGGACTTATTTCGGGGAGCTGTTTTTT. This chain links TRBV19 with TRBJ2-2; the match to TRBD1 covers 9 bases. CDR3 size: 17 residues. Germline V gene data show CDR1 as LNHDA and CDR2 as SQIVND (reference sequence). J gave up 7 bases and V 5 bases, and 14 bases lay outside the gene matches.

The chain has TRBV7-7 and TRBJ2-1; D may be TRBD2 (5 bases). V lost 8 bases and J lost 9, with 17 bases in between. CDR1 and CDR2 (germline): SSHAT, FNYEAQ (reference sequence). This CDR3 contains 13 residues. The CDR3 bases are TGTGCCAGCGCTAGCTCCGGCAAAAGTGAGCAGTTCTTC. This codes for CASASSGKSEQFF. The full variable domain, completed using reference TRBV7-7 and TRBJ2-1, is GAGVSQSPRYKVTKRGQDVTLRCDPISSHATLYWYQQALGQGPEFLTYFNYEAQPDKSGLPSDRFSAERPEGSISTLTIQRTEQRDSAMYRCASASSGKSEQFFGPGTRLTVL.

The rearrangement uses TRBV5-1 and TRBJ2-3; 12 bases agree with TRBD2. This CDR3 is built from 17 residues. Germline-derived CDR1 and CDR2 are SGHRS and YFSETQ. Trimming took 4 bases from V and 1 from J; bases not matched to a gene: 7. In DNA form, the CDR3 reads TGCGCCAGCAGCGGCGGCCTAGCGGGGGGGCGCACAGATACGCAGTATTTT. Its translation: CASSGGLAGGRTDTQYF.

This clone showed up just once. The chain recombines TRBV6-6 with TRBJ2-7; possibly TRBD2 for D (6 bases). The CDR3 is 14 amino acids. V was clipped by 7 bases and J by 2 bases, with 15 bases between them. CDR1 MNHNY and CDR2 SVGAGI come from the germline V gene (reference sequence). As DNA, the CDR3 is TGTGCCAGCACCCTGGTAGCGGAGACCTACGAGCAGTACTTC. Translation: CASTLVAETYEQYF.